The entry below gives a single TCR beta chain sequence along with its context. Antigen specificity is unknown. This specimen belongs to a study of early T cells in non-severe SARS-CoV-2 infection. As for the study in general: Bulk RNA isolated from unsorted whole blood underwent sequencing; chains were not paired.

Researchers tagged individual cDNA molecules with unique molecular identifiers. In TCRdb, the 5' RACE reads were re-called with MiXCR into one record per CDR3 protein. The sample contains fewer than 75,000 distinct CDR3 sequences, 20% of which appear only once. The germline V gene encodes CDR1 SEHNR and CDR2 FQNEAQ (reference sequence). This CDR3 has 11 amino acids. Trimming removed 5 bases at V and 8 bases at J, with 8 bases between. Study-wide results and limits: Anti-spike CD8 specificities were favored by VDJdb matching, whose results missed private and CD4 specificities.

This chain joins TRBV7-9 and TRBJ2-3; D unclear. The source of this sequence is an adult who was a healthcare worker with PCR-confirmed SARS-CoV-2 infection or an uninfected control (not recorded which). The source was whole blood, collected at baseline. CDR3 protein: CASSLPSTQYF. The DNA of the CDR3 is TGTGCCAGCAGCCTACCCAGTACGCAGTATTTT.